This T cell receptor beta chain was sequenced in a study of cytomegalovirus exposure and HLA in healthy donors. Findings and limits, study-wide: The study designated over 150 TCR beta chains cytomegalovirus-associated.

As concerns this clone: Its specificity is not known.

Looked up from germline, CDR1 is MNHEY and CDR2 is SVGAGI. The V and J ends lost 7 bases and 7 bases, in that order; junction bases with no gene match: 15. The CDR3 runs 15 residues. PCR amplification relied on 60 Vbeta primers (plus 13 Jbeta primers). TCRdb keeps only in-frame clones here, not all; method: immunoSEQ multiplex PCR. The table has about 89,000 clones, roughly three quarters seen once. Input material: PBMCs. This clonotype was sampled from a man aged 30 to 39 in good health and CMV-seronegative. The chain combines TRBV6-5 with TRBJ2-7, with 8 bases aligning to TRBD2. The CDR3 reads CASIPQAGAWGEQYF. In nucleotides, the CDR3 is TGTGCCAGCATCCCCCAAGCGGGGGCCTGGGGGGAGCAGTACTTC.